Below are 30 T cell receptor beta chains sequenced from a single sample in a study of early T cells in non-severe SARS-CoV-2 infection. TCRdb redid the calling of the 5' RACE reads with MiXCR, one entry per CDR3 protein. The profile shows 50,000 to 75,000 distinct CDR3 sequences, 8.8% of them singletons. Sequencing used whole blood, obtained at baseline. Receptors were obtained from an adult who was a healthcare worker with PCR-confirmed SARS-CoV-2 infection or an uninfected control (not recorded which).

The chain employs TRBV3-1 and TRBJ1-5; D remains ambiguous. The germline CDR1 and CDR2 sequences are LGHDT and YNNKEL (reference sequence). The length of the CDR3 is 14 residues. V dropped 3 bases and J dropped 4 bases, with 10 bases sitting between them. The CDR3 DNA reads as TGTGCCAGCAGCCACTCGGACGGGAATCAGCCCCAGCATTTT. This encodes CASSHSDGNQPQHF.

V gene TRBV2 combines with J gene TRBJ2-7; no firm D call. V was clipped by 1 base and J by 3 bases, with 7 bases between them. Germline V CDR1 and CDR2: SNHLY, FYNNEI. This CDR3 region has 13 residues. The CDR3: CASSEELIYEQYF. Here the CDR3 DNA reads TGTGCCAGCAGTGAAGAGCTGATCTACGAGCAGTACTTC.

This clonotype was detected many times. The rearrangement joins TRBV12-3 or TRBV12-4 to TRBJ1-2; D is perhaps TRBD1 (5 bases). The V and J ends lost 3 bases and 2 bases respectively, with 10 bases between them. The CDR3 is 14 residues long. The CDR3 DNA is TGTGCCAGCAGTTTTACAGGTCCGAACTATGGCTACACCTTC. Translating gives CASSFTGPNYGYTF.

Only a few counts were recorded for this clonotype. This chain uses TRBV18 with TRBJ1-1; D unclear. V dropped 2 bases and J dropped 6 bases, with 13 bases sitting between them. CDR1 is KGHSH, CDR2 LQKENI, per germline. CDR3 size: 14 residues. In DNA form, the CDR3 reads TGTGCCAGCTCACCAAAGATGGGTGAAGCTGAAGCTTTCTTT. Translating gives CASSPKMGEAEAFF.

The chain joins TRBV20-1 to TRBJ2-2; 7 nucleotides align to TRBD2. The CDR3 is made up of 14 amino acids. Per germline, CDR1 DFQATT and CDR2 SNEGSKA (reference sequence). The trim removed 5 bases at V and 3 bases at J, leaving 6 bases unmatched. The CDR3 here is CSAHGGFDTGELFF. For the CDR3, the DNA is TGCAGTGCTCACGGGGGGTTCGACACCGGGGAGCTGTTTTTT.

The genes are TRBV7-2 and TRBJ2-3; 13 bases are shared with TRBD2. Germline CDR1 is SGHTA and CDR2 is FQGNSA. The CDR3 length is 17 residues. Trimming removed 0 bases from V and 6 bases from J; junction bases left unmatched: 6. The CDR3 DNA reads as TGTGCCAGCAGCTTAGCAACTAGCGGGAGGGCCCTTGATACGCAGTATTTT. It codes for CASSLATSGRALDTQYF.

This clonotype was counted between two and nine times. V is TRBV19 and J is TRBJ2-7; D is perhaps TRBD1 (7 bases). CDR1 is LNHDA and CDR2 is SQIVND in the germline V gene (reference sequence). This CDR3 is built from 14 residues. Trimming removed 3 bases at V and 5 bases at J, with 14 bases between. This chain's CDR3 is CASSIQGDWDEQYF. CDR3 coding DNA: TGTGCCAGTAGTATTCAGGGGGACTGGGACGAGCAGTACTTC.

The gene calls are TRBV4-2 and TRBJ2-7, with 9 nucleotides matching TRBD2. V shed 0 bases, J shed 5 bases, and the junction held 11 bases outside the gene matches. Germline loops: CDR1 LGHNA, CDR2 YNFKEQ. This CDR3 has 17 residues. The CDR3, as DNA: TGTGCCAGCAGCCAAGACCCTCCTAGCGGGATGGTTCACGAGCAGTACTTC. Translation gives CASSQDPPSGMVHEQYF.

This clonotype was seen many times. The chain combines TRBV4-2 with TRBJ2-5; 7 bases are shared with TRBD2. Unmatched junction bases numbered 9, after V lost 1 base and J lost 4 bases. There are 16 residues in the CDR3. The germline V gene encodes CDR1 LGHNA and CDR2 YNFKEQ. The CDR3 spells CASSQVGRTGGETQYF. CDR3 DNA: TGTGCCAGCAGCCAAGTAGGGAGGACGGGGGGAGAGACCCAGTACTTC.

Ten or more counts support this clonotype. CDR3 nucleotides: TGTGCCAGCAGTTTAACGGGAGGGAGCTCCTACAATGAGCAGTTCTTC. As protein: CASSLTGGSSYNEQFF. This sequence joins TRBV28 and TRBJ2-1; 8 bases match TRBD2. Germline assignment: CDR1 MDHEN and CDR2 SYDVKM. The CDR3 spans 16 residues. Unmatched junction bases numbered 3, after V lost 2 bases and J lost 0 bases.

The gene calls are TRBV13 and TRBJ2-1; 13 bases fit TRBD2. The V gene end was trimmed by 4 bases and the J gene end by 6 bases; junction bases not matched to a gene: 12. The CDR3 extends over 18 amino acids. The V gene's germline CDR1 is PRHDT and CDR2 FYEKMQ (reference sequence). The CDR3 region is CASSSTPPGLAGSNEQFF. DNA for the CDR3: TGTGCCAGCAGCTCGACTCCCCCGGGACTAGCGGGAAGCAATGAGCAGTTCTTC.

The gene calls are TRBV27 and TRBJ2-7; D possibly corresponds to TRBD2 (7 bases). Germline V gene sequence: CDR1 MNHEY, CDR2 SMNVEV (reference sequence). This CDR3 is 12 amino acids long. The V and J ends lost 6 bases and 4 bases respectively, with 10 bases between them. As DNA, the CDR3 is TGTGCCAGCAGGGCGGGGGCGTACGAGCAGTACTTC. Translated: CASRAGAYEQYF.

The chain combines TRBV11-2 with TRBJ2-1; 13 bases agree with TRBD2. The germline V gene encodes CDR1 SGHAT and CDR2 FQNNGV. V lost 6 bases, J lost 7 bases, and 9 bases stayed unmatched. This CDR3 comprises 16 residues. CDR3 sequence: CASRPTSGRAANEQFF. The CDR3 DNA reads TGTGCCAGCAGACCTACTAGCGGGAGGGCCGCTAATGAGCAGTTCTTC.

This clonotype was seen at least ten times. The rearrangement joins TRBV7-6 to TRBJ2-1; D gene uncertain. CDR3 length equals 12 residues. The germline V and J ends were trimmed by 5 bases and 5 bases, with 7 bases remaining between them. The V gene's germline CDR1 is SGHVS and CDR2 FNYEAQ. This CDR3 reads CASSPRNNEQFF. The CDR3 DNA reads TGTGCCAGCAGCCCCCGCAACAATGAGCAGTTCTTC.

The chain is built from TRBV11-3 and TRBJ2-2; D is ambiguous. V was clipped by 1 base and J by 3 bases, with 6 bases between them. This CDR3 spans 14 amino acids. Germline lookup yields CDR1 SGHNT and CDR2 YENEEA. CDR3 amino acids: CASSLAAHTGELFF. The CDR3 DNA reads TGTGCCAGCAGCTTAGCGGCACACACCGGGGAGCTGTTTTTT.

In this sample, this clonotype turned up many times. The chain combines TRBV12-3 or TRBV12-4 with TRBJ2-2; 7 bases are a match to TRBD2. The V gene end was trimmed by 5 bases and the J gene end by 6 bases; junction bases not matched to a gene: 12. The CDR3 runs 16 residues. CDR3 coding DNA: TGTGCCAGCAGTCCTGTAGGACTAGTCGGGCCCGGGGAGCTGTTTTTT. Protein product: CASSPVGLVGPGELFF.

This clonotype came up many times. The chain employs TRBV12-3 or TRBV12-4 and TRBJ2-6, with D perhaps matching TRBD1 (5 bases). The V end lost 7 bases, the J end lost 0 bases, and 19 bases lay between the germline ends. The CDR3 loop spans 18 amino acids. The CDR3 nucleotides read TGTGCCAGCACGGAAGTGGGGCGATACATCTCTGGGGCCAACGTCCTGACTTTC. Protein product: CASTEVGRYISGANVLTF.

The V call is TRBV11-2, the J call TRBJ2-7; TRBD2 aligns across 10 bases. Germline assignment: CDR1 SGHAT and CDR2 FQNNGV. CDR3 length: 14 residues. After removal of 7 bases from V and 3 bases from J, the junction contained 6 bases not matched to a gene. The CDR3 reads CASTPASGSYEQYF. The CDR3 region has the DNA TGTGCCAGCACCCCGGCTAGCGGGAGCTACGAGCAGTACTTC.

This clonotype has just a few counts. CDR3 DNA: TGTGCCAGCAGCTCGGGACTAGCGGCGAATGAGCAGTTCTTC. Translation gives CASSSGLAANEQFF. J is TRBJ2-1 and V is TRBV6-5, with 11 bases aligning to TRBD2. The germline CDR1 and CDR2 sequences are MNHEY and SVGAGI. Germline trimming cut 6 bases from V and 7 bases from J; bases unmatched to any gene: 5. The CDR3 contains 14 residues.

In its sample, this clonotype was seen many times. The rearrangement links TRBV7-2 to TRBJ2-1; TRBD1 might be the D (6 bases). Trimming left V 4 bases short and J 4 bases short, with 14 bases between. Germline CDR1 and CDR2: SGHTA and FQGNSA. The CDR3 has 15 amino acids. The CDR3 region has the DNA TGTGCCAGCAGCTCCGGATACAGGGAATACAATGAGCAGTTCTTC. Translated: CASSSGYREYNEQFF.

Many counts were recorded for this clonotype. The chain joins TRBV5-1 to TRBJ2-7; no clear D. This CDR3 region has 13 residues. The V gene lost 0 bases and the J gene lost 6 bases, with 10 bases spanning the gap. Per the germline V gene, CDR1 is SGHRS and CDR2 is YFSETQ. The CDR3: CASSLVTSLEQYF. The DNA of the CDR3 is TGCGCCAGCAGCTTGGTAACCTCCCTCGAGCAGTACTTC.

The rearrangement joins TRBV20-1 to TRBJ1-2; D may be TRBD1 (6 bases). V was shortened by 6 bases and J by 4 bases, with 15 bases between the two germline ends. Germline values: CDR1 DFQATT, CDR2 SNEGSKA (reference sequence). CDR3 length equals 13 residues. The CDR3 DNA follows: TGCAGTGCCACGCCCGGACAGTTCTATGGCTACACCTTC. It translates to CSATPGQFYGYTF.

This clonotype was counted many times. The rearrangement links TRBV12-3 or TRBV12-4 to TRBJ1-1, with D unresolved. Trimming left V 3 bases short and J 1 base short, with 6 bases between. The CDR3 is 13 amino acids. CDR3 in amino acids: CASSFSGNTEAFF. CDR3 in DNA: TGTGCCAGCAGTTTTTCAGGGAACACTGAAGCTTTCTTT.

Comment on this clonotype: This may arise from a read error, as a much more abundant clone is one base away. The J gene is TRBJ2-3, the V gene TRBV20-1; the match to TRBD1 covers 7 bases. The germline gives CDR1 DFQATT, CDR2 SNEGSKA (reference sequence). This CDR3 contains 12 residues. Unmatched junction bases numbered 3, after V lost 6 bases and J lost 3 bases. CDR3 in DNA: TGCAGTGCAGTCAGGGGGACAGATACGCAGTATTTT. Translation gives CSAVRGTDTQYF.

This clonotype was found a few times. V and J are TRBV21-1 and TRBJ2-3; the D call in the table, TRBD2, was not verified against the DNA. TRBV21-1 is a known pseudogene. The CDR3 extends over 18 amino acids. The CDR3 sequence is CASSKSGLGLASTDTQYF. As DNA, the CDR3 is TGTGCCAGCAGCAAATCCGGCCTGGGACTAGCTTCCACAGATACGCAGTATTTT.

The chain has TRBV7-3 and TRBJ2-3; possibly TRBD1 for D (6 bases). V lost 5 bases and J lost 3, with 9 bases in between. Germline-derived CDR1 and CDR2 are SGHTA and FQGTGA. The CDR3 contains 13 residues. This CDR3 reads CASSPGVTDTQYF. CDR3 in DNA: TGTGCCAGCAGCCCAGGGGTGACAGATACGCAGTATTTT.

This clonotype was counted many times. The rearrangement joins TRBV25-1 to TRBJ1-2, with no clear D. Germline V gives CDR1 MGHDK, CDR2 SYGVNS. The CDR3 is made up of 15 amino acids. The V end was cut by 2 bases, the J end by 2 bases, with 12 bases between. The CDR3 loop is CASSEVKAGNYGYTF. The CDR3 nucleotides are TGTGCCAGCAGTGAAGTCAAGGCCGGGAACTATGGCTACACCTTC.

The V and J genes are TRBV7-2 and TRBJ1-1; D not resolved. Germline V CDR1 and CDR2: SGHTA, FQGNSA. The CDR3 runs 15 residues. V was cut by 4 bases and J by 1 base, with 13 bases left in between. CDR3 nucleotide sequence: TGTGCCAGCAGCTCTCCGGACGCGAGGAACACTGAAGCTTTCTTT. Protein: CASSSPDARNTEAFF.

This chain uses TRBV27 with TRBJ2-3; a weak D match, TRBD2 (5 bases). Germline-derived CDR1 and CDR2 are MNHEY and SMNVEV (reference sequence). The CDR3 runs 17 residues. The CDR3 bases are TGTGCTTCCCGGCAGTTCGGGGTAGCGACTTCTCCAGATACGCAGTATTTT. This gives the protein CASRQFGVATSPDTQYF.

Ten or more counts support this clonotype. The CDR3 DNA is TGTGCCAGCAGCTTAGAGAGCGCCAAAAACATTCAGTACTTC. It translates to CASSLESAKNIQYF. The J gene is TRBJ2-4, the V gene TRBV11-2; no firm D call. V lost 0 bases and J lost 1, with 4 bases in between. Germline CDR1 and CDR2: SGHAT and FQNNGV. The CDR3 runs 14 residues.